This T cell receptor (beta chain) comes out of a study of CD8 T cells in ankylosing spondylitis. J lost 5 bases, V lost 0 bases, and 9 bases had no gene match. The V gene's germline CDR1 is SGDLS and CDR2 YYNGEE. The CDR3 has 17 residues. Findings and limits, study-wide: For ankylosing spondylitis blood, a TCR beta motif of 8 or 9 highly homologous variants appeared characteristic.

MiXCR, applied by TCRdb to the 5' RACE reads, yields one record per CDR3 protein. The sample lists about 540,000 distinct CDR3 sequences, about 13% occurring once. This clonotype was observed a handful of times. Its antigen is as yet unknown. The clonotype was recovered from a male donor with ankylosing spondylitis. Input material: blood, either unsorted or a sorted T cell fraction (not recorded which). The rearrangement links TRBV9 to TRBJ2-1; 9 nucleotides line up with TRBD2. In DNA, the CDR3 is TGTGCCAGCAGCGTAGAGGAGACTAGCGGAGAGGACAATGAGCAGTTCTTC. Translating gives CASSVEETSGEDNEQFF.